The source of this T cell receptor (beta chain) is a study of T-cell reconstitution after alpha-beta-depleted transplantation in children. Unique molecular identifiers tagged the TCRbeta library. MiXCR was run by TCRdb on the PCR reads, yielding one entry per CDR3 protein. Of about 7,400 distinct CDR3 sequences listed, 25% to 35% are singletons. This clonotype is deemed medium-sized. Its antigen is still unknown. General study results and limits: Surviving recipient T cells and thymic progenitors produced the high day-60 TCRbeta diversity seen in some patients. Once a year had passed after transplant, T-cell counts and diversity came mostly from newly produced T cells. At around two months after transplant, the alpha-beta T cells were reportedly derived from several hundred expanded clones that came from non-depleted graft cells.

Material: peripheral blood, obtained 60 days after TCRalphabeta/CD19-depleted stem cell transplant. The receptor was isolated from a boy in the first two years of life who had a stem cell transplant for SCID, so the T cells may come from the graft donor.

The CDR3 protein is CASSARGRNTGELFF. CDR3 nucleotide sequence: TGTGCCAGCAGCGCCCGGGGGAGGAACACCGGGGAGCTGTTTTTT. The genes are TRBV9 and TRBJ2-2, with a weak D call TRBD2 (6 bases). V was pared by 3 bases and J by 1 base, with 10 bases between. The germline V gene has CDR1 SGDLS and CDR2 YYNGEE. The CDR3 runs 15 residues.